This section outlines one T cell receptor beta chain sequence together with its context. As yet, its antigen is unknown. This sample is part of a study of T cell repertoires in cytomegalovirus infection. Broader study findings: Dominating the ex vivo response were HLA-C-restricted CMV-specific TCR beta clonotypes.

V was pared by 4 bases and J by 5 bases, with 9 bases of the junction left unmatched. Germline assignment: CDR1 MDHEN and CDR2 SYDVKM. This CDR3 region has 15 residues. TCRdb redid the calling of the reads with MiXCR, one entry per CDR3 protein. The sample carries more than 45,000 distinct CDR3 sequences, about 30% recorded once. The chain uses TRBV28 and TRBJ2-5; 8 nucleotides match TRBD2. Specimen: PBMCs, sequenced either directly or after in vitro stimulation (not recorded which). The sequence was collected from a human donor in good health (CMV status not recorded). Some clones in this sample may be carry-over from other donors' samples. This CDR3 is CASSSGTRGVETQYF. CDR3 DNA sequence: TGTGCCAGCAGTTCCGGGACTAGGGGCGTCGAGACCCAGTACTTC.